The 28 T cell receptor beta chains below come from one sample, sequenced in a study of T cell repertoires in cytomegalovirus infection. No antigen has been identified for these receptors. TCRdb re-analysed the reads in MiXCR, keeping a single row per CDR3 protein. This table has roughly 500,000 distinct CDR3 sequences, roughly 46% appearing once. Sequences were derived from cultured PBMCs, sampled from culture after CMV antigen stimulation. These receptors originate from a human donor in good health (CMV status not recorded). Some clones in this sample may be carry-over from other donors' samples.

This clonotype was detected only a few times. The rearrangement uses TRBV4-2 and TRBJ1-2; D uncertain. The V end was cut by 6 bases, the J end by 7 bases, with 6 bases between. Germline loops: CDR1 LGHNA, CDR2 YNFKEQ. The CDR3 runs 10 residues. The CDR3 loop is CASRGTGYTF. Here the CDR3 DNA reads TGTGCCAGCAGGGGTACTGGCTACACCTTC.

This clonotype was observed a handful of times. The chain combines TRBV7-2 with TRBJ2-7, with 8 bases lining up with TRBD2. The CDR3 contains 15 residues. After removal of 3 bases from V and 3 bases from J, the junction contained 7 bases not matched to a gene. Germline values: CDR1 SGHTA, CDR2 FQGNSA. DNA for the CDR3: TGTGCCAGCAGCTTTGTGGGACTAGTTTTCTACGAGCAGTACTTC. Translating gives CASSFVGLVFYEQYF.

The chain is built from TRBV7-9 and TRBJ1-4; tentative D call: TRBD1 (5 bases). The CDR3 loop spans 15 amino acids. Germline CDR1 SEHNR, CDR2 FQNEAQ (reference sequence). Trimming shortened V by 4 bases and J by 8 bases, and 17 bases separated the two germline ends. For the CDR3, the DNA is TGTGCCAGCAGCTCCGGTGGGGGAGTGGGCGAAAAACTGTTTTTT. Protein product: CASSSGGGVGEKLFF.

The CDR3 protein is CASSLESGRAGDTQYF. The CDR3 DNA is TGTGCCAGCAGCTTAGAGAGCGGGAGGGCTGGAGATACGCAGTATTTT. This sequence joins TRBV7-2 and TRBJ2-3; 10 bases are a match to TRBD2. CDR3 size: 16 residues. Germline V CDR1 and CDR2: SGHTA, FQGNSA. Trimming removed 1 base from V and 5 bases from J; junction bases left unmatched: 6. Looking up the rest from reference TRBV7-2 and TRBJ2-3 gives the full variable domain: GAGVSQSPSNKVTEKGKDVELRCDPISGHTALYWYRQSLGQGLEFLIYFQGNSAPDKSGLPSDRFSAERTGGSVSTLTIQRTQQEDSAVYLCASSLESGRAGDTQYFGPGTRLTVL.

This clonotype was recorded a few times. The rearrangement links TRBV19 to TRBJ1-5; D is unresolved. CDR1 LNHDA and CDR2 SQIVND come from the germline V gene (reference sequence). CDR3 length: 13 amino acids. Trimming stripped 8 bases from V and 4 bases from J, with 12 bases between. The CDR3, as DNA: TGTGCCAGTCAATTAGGAGGGAATCAGCCCCAGCATTTT. Protein product: CASQLGGNQPQHF.

The gene calls are TRBV27 and TRBJ1-1; 9 nucleotides line up with TRBD1. CDR1 and CDR2 (germline): MNHEY, SMNVEV (reference sequence). The CDR3 length is 13 residues. Trimming took 5 bases from V and 12 from J; bases not matched to a gene: 10. The CDR3 here is CASSPGTGRGTFF. CDR3 DNA: TGTGCCAGCAGTCCTGGGACAGGGAGAGGAACTTTCTTT.

This chain connects TRBV6-2 or TRBV6-3 to TRBJ2-2; 9 nucleotides match TRBD2. The CDR3 loop spans 17 amino acids. J gave up 2 bases and V 3 bases, and 7 bases lay outside the gene matches. The V gene's germline CDR1 is MNHEY and CDR2 SVGEGT. CDR3 coding DNA: TGTGCCAGCAGTTATACCGGCGGGAGGGCAAACACCGGGGAGCTGTTTTTT. As protein: CASSYTGGRANTGELFF.

This clonotype was counted ten times or more. The gene calls are TRBV7-2 and TRBJ2-2; D might be TRBD1 (5 bases). Germline assignment: CDR1 SGHTA and CDR2 FQGNSA. This CDR3 spans 17 amino acids. Trimming removed 1 base at V and 5 bases at J, with 17 bases between. CDR3 amino acids: CASSLVGAELVTGELFF. CDR3 sequence (DNA): TGTGCCAGCAGCTTAGTAGGGGCAGAACTTGTGACCGGGGAGCTGTTTTTT.

The chain joins TRBV7-2 to TRBJ2-3; weak D call: TRBD1 (6 bases). Germline V gene data show CDR1 as SGHTA and CDR2 as FQGNSA. V shed 6 bases and J shed 3 bases, with 22 bases lying between them. This CDR3 spans 17 amino acids. The CDR3, as DNA: TGTGCCAGCAGAAACACGAGGGCAGGGGCTTTAACAGATACGCAGTATTTT. Encoded protein: CASRNTRAGALTDTQYF. The complete variable domain, with remaining parts taken from reference TRBV7-2 and TRBJ2-3, reads GAGVSQSPSNKVTEKGKDVELRCDPISGHTALYWYRQSLGQGLEFLIYFQGNSAPDKSGLPSDRFSAERTGGSVSTLTIQRTQQEDSAVYLCASRNTRAGALTDTQYFGPGTRLTVL.

V gene TRBV20-1 combines with J gene TRBJ2-3, with TRBD2 matching over 8 bases. Germline V gives CDR1 DFQATT, CDR2 SNEGSKA (reference sequence). This CDR3 spans 16 amino acids. V shed 5 bases and J 2 bases; nucleotides not matched to a gene: 12. The DNA of the CDR3 is TGCAGTGCTGTCCTGCCGGGACTAGGGCCCACAGATACGCAGTATTTT. Encoded protein: CSAVLPGLGPTDTQYF.

This clonotype was picked up a small number of times. V usage is TRBV6-2 or TRBV6-3 and J usage is TRBJ2-7; TRBD2 agrees at 12 bases. Germline CDR1 is MNHEY and CDR2 is SVGEGT. The ends lost 5 bases at V and 5 bases at J; junction bases unmatched: 10. CDR3 length: 16 residues. The CDR3 nucleotides are TGTGCCAGCAGTCCACGCTCGACTAGCGGGAGCCACGAGCAGTACTTC. Protein product: CASSPRSTSGSHEQYF.

Concerning this clonotype: A junction end diverges from the germline sequence, so it may reflect a read error. The chain recombines TRBV15 with TRBJ1-6; the D is unclear. The germline V gene encodes CDR1 LNHNV and CDR2 YYDKDF (reference sequence). The CDR3 has 17 amino acids. CDR3 in amino acids: CATSRDGGFSSNSPLHF. CDR3 nucleotide sequence: TGTGCCACCAGCAGAGATGGTGGTTTCTCCTCTAATTCACCCCTCCACTTT.

V gene TRBV28 combines with J gene TRBJ2-5; D perhaps matches TRBD1 (6 bases). Germline values: CDR1 MDHEN, CDR2 SYDVKM. V was cut by 7 bases and J by 3 bases, with 18 bases left in between. The CDR3 totals 15 residues. CDR3 sequence reads: CASNVRQGYEETQYF. Written as DNA, the CDR3 is TGTGCCAGCAATGTACGGCAGGGGTATGAAGAGACCCAGTACTTC.

V usage is TRBV10-3 and J usage is TRBJ2-3; 14 nucleotides line up with TRBD2. Germline V gives CDR1 ENHRY, CDR2 SYGVKD. The CDR3 extends over 16 amino acids. Trimming removed 4 bases from V and 6 bases from J; junction bases left unmatched: 6. The CDR3 region is CAISGTSGGKGDTQYF. In DNA form, the CDR3 reads TGTGCCATCAGTGGGACTAGCGGGGGGAAAGGGGATACGCAGTATTTT.

The chain employs TRBV20-1 and TRBJ1-6; unclear D gene. Germline CDR1 and CDR2: DFQATT and SNEGSKA (reference sequence). The CDR3 spans 14 residues. V lost 0 bases and J 3 bases, leaving 6 bases between the germline ends. CDR3 nucleotide sequence: TGCAGTGCTAGAGATGTCGGCTATAATTCACCCCTCCACTTT. It translates to CSARDVGYNSPLHF.

This clonotype appeared a few times. The gene calls are TRBV6-1 and TRBJ1-5; 8 nucleotides match TRBD1. The CDR3 loop spans 15 amino acids. The germline gives CDR1 MNHNS, CDR2 SASEGT. The trim removed 6 bases at V and 4 bases at J, leaving 8 bases unmatched. CDR3 nucleotide sequence: TGTGCCAGCAGAGCTGACAGGGGTCGAAATCAGCCCCAGCATTTT. Encoded protein: CASRADRGRNQPQHF.

This sequence joins TRBV6-6 and TRBJ2-1; D gene ambiguous. This CDR3 has 16 residues. V was shortened by 7 bases and J by 2 bases, with 18 bases between the two germline ends. Looked up from germline, CDR1 is MNHNY and CDR2 is SVGAGI (reference sequence). The CDR3 DNA is TGTGCCAGCACCAAGAGTGGAGTCGGAGCCTACAATGAGCAGTTCTTC. Residues: CASTKSGVGAYNEQFF.

The rearrangement joins TRBV30 to TRBJ1-5; D ambiguous. This CDR3 has 13 amino acids. Per the germline V gene, CDR1 is GTSNPN and CDR2 is SVGIG (reference sequence). Trimming left V 2 bases short and J 2 bases short, with 7 bases between. As DNA, the CDR3 is TGTGCCTGGAGTCTCCAGGGCAATCAGCCCCAGCATTTT. Translating it yields CAWSLQGNQPQHF.

CDR3 sequence: CASNLRRERSSYNEQFF. The CDR3 DNA reads TGTGCCAGCAACCTTCGGCGGGAGCGGAGCTCCTACAATGAGCAGTTCTTC. V is TRBV11-2 and J is TRBJ2-1; 7 bases fit TRBD2. The J segment lost 0 bases and the V segment lost 7 bases, leaving 12 bases of the junction unmatched. The CDR3 has 17 amino acids. Per the germline V gene, CDR1 is SGHAT and CDR2 is FQNNGV.

The V gene is TRBV4-1, the J gene TRBJ1-2, with D uncertain. The V gene lost 3 bases and the J gene lost 3 bases, with 17 bases spanning the gap. This CDR3 contains 16 residues. The germline V gene has CDR1 MGHRA and CDR2 YSYEKL. The CDR3 sequence is CASSHLGEQRYYGYTF. CDR3 in DNA: TGCGCCAGCAGCCATCTGGGAGAACAGCGCTACTATGGCTACACCTTC.

The rearrangement joins TRBV7-3 to TRBJ2-3; the match to TRBD2 covers 11 bases. CDR1 and CDR2 (germline): SGHTA, FQGTGA. The CDR3 runs 14 residues. V shed 5 bases and J 10 bases; nucleotides not matched to a gene: 8. CDR3 bases: TGTGCCAGCAGCCCCCCTAGCGGGAGGAGGGCGCAGTATTTT. Amino acid sequence: CASSPPSGRRAQYF.

The CDR3 spells CASSEASGGRGETQYF. For the CDR3, the DNA is TGCGCCAGCAGTGAGGCTAGCGGGGGCCGAGGCGAGACCCAGTACTTC. V and J are TRBV10-2 and TRBJ2-5; 10 bases align to TRBD2. V trimming: 2 bases; J trimming: 5 bases; junction bases outside the gene matches: 8. The CDR3 extends over 16 amino acids. Germline-derived CDR1 and CDR2 are WSHSY and SAAADI.

The rearrangement joins TRBV25-1 to TRBJ2-3; TRBD1 matches at 11 bases. In germline, CDR1 is MGHDK, CDR2 SYGVNS. The CDR3 is 14 amino acids. The V and J ends lost 7 bases and 7 bases, in that order; junction bases with no gene match: 7. The CDR3 DNA reads as TGTGCCAGCACAACCGGGACAGGGGGATATACGCAGTATTTT. It translates to CASTTGTGGYTQYF.

The chain recombines TRBV6-8 with TRBJ1-2; D is unresolved. CDR1 is MNHGY, CDR2 SAAAGT, per germline. The V and J ends lost 8 bases and 8 bases respectively, with 15 bases between them. The CDR3 runs 12 residues. The CDR3 DNA reads TGTGCCAGCGGGAGGGAAACTAGGGGCTACACCTTC. Translating it yields CASGRETRGYTF.

A few counts support this clonotype. The chain is built from TRBV7-2 and TRBJ2-3; D uncertain. Germline V CDR1 and CDR2: SGHTA, FQGNSA. V lost 4 bases to trimming and J lost 7 bases, with 12 bases between them. This CDR3 spans 13 amino acids. In DNA, the CDR3 is TGTGCCAGCAGCTCCCTGTCTGGGAATACGCAGTATTTT. It codes for CASSSLSGNTQYF.

V is TRBV7-2 and J is TRBJ2-3, with D perhaps given as TRBD1 or TRBD2 (6 bases each). The V and J ends lost 2 bases and 4 bases respectively, with 10 bases between them. This CDR3 region has 14 residues. Germline values: CDR1 SGHTA, CDR2 FQGNSA. Written as DNA, the CDR3 is TGTGCCAGCAGCTTAAGGGGGGTAGCAGATACGCAGTATTTT. Encoded protein: CASSLRGVADTQYF. The full variable domain, in which reference TRBV7-2 and TRBJ2-3 provide the parts outside the CDR3, is GAGVSQSPSNKVTEKGKDVELRCDPISGHTALYWYRQSLGQGLEFLIYFQGNSAPDKSGLPSDRFSAERTGGSVSTLTIQRTQQEDSAVYLCASSLRGVADTQYFGPGTRLTVL.

This clonotype was counted ten times or more. V gene TRBV7-2 combines with J gene TRBJ1-5, with D perhaps matching TRBD1 (5 bases). Trimming shortened V by 4 bases and J by 1 base, and 11 bases separated the two germline ends. The germline gives CDR1 SGHTA, CDR2 FQGNSA. The CDR3 extends over 15 amino acids. The CDR3, as DNA: TGTGCCAGCAGCTCGGCGGCAGGGAGCAATCAGCCCCAGCATTTT. The encoded protein is CASSSAAGSNQPQHF. Looking up the rest from reference TRBV7-2 and TRBJ1-5 gives the full variable domain: GAGVSQSPSNKVTEKGKDVELRCDPISGHTALYWYRQSLGQGLEFLIYFQGNSAPDKSGLPSDRFSAERTGGSVSTLTIQRTQQEDSAVYLCASSSAAGSNQPQHFGDGTRLSIL.

The chain uses TRBV19 and TRBJ2-1, with TRBD1 identical over 10 bases. V was clipped by 3 bases and J by 5 bases; unmatched bases: 4. The CDR3 has 15 residues. CDR1 and CDR2 from the germline V gene are LNHDA and SQIVND (reference sequence). CDR3 sequence (DNA): TGTGCCAGTAGTATGGGGACAGGGGTACACAATGAGCAGTTCTTC. Its translation: CASSMGTGVHNEQFF.